These 23 T cell receptor beta chains were sequenced from one sample in a study of blood T cell repertoires in COVID-19. The protocol was immunoSEQ multiplex PCR, while the TCRdb copy is restricted to in-frame clones and leaves out a portion. The data contain 130,000 to 150,000 clones, about 80% of them singletons. Sequenced sample: peripheral blood. These receptors were obtained from a woman older than 75 with acute or convalescent COVID-19.

V usage is TRBV11-3 and J usage is TRBJ1-4, with D maybe TRBD1 (5 bases). V was pared by 10 bases and J by 0 bases, with 9 bases between. The germline CDR1 and CDR2 sequences are SGHNT and YENEEA. The CDR3 length is 13 residues. This CDR3 reads CAKTVATNEKLFF. The CDR3 DNA sequence: TGTGCCAAGACAGTAGCAACTAATGAAAAACTGTTTTTT. Complete variable domain (other parts from reference TRBV11-3 and TRBJ1-4): EAGVVQSPRYKIIEKKQPVAFWCNPISGHNTLYWYLQNLGQGPELLIRYENEEAVDDSQLPKDRFSAERLKGVDSTLKIQPAELGDSAVYLCAKTVATNEKLFFGSGTQLSVL.

The chain carries TRBV7-2 and TRBJ1-1; D unclear. V was trimmed by 1 base and J by 3 bases, leaving 9 bases between them. The CDR3 sequence is 14 residues long. Germline CDR1 is SGHTA and CDR2 is FQGNSA. DNA for the CDR3: TGTGCCAGCAGCTTAGGGACTCACCACACTGAAGCTTTCTTT. This gives the protein CASSLGTHHTEAFF.

The genes are TRBV5-1 and TRBJ1-2; D remains unclear. Germline V gene lookup returns CDR1 SGHRS and CDR2 YFSETQ. V shed 4 bases and J shed 3 bases, with 7 bases lying between them. The CDR3 has 12 residues. This CDR3 reads CASSIADYGYTF. In nucleotides, the CDR3 is TGCGCCAGCAGCATTGCAGACTATGGCTACACCTTC.

V and J are TRBV25-1 and TRBJ2-7; no definite D call. In germline, CDR1 is MGHDK, CDR2 SYGVNS. This CDR3 region has 11 residues. V lost 5 bases and J lost 3, with 5 bases in between. CDR3 region: CASSFLYEQYF. In DNA form, the CDR3 reads TGTGCCAGCAGTTTCCTCTACGAGCAGTACTTC.

This sequence joins TRBV2 and TRBJ2-1; 8 nucleotides match TRBD2. Germline CDR1 reads SNHLY; CDR2 reads FYNNEI. The V segment lost 7 bases and the J segment 1 base; nucleotides outside the gene matches: 6. The CDR3 extends over 15 amino acids. CDR3 DNA: TGTGCCAGCACCCTAGGCGGGGGGTCCTACAATGAGCAGTTCTTC. Its translation: CASTLGGGSYNEQFF.

The chain joins TRBV4-1 to TRBJ2-2; maybe TRBD1 (5 bases). Trimming removed 4 bases from V and 8 bases from J, with 11 bases in between. Germline V gene lookup returns CDR1 MGHRA and CDR2 YSYEKL. The CDR3 covers 13 residues. The CDR3 coding sequence is TGCGCCAGCAGCCTCCAGGGTGAAGGGGAGCTGTTTTTT. Protein product: CASSLQGEGELFF.

The rearrangement uses TRBV19 and TRBJ2-3; D perhaps matches TRBD2 (6 bases). Trimming stripped 11 bases from V and 4 bases from J, with 19 bases between. The germline gives CDR1 LNHDA, CDR2 SQIVND (reference sequence). The CDR3 loop spans 14 amino acids. DNA of the CDR3: TGTGCCTCCAACGAGGGGCGCGGGGCAGATACGCAGTATTTT. As protein: CASNEGRGADTQYF.

V is TRBV5-5 and J is TRBJ1-2, with 7 nucleotides matching TRBD1. The germline CDR1 and CDR2 sequences are SGHKS and YYEKEE (reference sequence). The CDR3 sequence is 16 residues long. V lost 0 bases to trimming and J lost 6 bases; unmatched junction nucleotides: 11. CDR3 region: CASSLAPGGMGNGYTF. In nucleotides, the CDR3 is TGTGCCAGCAGCTTGGCACCAGGGGGAATGGGGAATGGCTACACCTTC.

The sample holds a few counts of this clone. The chain couples TRBV24-1 to TRBJ2-1; 9 nucleotides match TRBD1. J was trimmed by 5 bases and V by 4 bases; bases with no gene match: 5. The CDR3 contains 15 residues. Germline CDR1 and CDR2: KGHDR and SFDVKD. CDR3 nucleotide sequence: TGTGCCACCAGTGACCATGGGACAGGGAACAATGAGCAGTTCTTC. This translates into CATSDHGTGNNEQFF.

As for this clone: One junction end disagrees with the germline gene, perhaps due to a read error. The rearrangement links TRBV6-5 to TRBJ2-5, with TRBD1 identical over 11 bases. Germline loops: CDR1 MNHEY, CDR2 SVGAGI. This CDR3 spans 15 amino acids. The CDR3 is CAGSPGQGAQETQYF. CDR3 nucleotide sequence: TGTGCCGGCAGCCCAGGACAGGGGGCTCAAGAGACCCAGTACTTC.

V and J are TRBV4-1 and TRBJ1-5; D ambiguous. The V gene lost 0 bases and the J gene lost 6 bases, with 6 bases spanning the gap. Germline lookup yields CDR1 MGHRA and CDR2 YSYEKL. This CDR3 contains 13 residues. The CDR3 reads CASSQDRGQPQHF. The CDR3 DNA follows: TGCGCCAGCAGCCAAGATCGGGGTCAGCCCCAGCATTTT.

The gene calls are TRBV6-6 and TRBJ1-4; a possible D gene is TRBD1 (6 bases). Germline V gives CDR1 MNHNY, CDR2 SVGAGI (reference sequence). CDR3 size: 16 residues. V was shortened by 6 bases and J by 2 bases, with 16 bases between the two germline ends. In DNA, the CDR3 is TGTGCCAGCAGCCGGGCCGCAGGGGTGACTAATGAAAAACTGTTTTTT. It translates to CASSRAAGVTNEKLFF.

V and J are TRBV7-9 and TRBJ2-5, with 9 nucleotides matching TRBD2. Germline CDR1 and CDR2: SEHNR and FQNEAQ (reference sequence). The CDR3 sequence is 13 residues long. V lost 1 base to trimming and J lost 14 bases; unmatched junction nucleotides: 8. The CDR3 sequence is CASSLVASGDRYF. In DNA form, the CDR3 reads TGTGCCAGCAGCTTAGTGGCTAGCGGGGACCGTTACTTC. The full variable domain, in which reference TRBV7-9 and TRBJ2-5 provide the parts outside the CDR3, is DTGVSQNPRHKITKRGQNVTFRCDPISEHNRLYWYRQTLGQGPEFLTYFQNEAQLEKSRLLSDRFSAERPKGSFSTLEIQRTEQGDSAMYLCASSLVASGDRYFGPGTRLLVL.

In DNA, the CDR3 is TGTGCCATCAACTCCGGGACAGGGGATGGCTACACCTTC. This translates into CAINSGTGDGYTF. This chain connects TRBV10-3 to TRBJ1-2; 10 bases fit TRBD1. V lost 7 bases and J lost 6; bases outside the gene matches: 5. Germline CDR1 and CDR2: ENHRY and SYGVKD. CDR3 length: 13 amino acids.

This clone has only one observation. The chain carries TRBV9 and TRBJ2-1; 11 nucleotides match TRBD2. The V gene's germline CDR1 is SGDLS and CDR2 YYNGEE. The CDR3 contains 16 residues. The V segment lost 1 base and the J segment 10 bases; nucleotides outside the gene matches: 10. The CDR3 spells CASSVLAGGLKTEQFF. The DNA for the CDR3 is TGTGCCAGCAGCGTACTAGCGGGGGGCCTTAAGACGGAGCAGTTCTTC.

CDR3 in amino acids: CASRALAQTDNEQFF. For the CDR3, the DNA is TGTGCCAGCAGAGCACTAGCGCAAACCGACAATGAGCAGTTCTTC. The J gene is TRBJ2-1, the V gene TRBV7-3, with 7 bases identical to TRBD2. This CDR3 has 15 residues. With V trimmed by 6 bases and J by 5 bases, 10 bases remained unmatched. Germline CDR1 and CDR2: SGHTA and FQGTGA.

The chain couples TRBV18 to TRBJ2-1; D gene unclear. The CDR3 totals 12 residues. V was clipped by 3 bases and J by 6 bases, with 6 bases between them. Germline CDR1 KGHSH, CDR2 LQKENI. CDR3 sequence: CASSPIGNEQFF. CDR3 sequence (DNA): TGTGCCAGCTCACCCATCGGCAATGAGCAGTTCTTC.

V is TRBV7-3 and J is TRBJ2-2; 8 positions agree with TRBD2. The CDR3 loop spans 15 amino acids. With 6 bases clipped from V and 6 bases from J, the junction kept 9 bases outside the gene matches. Germline loops: CDR1 SGHTA, CDR2 FQGTGA. The CDR3 DNA is TGTGCCAGCAGAACCGGGACTAGTGCCTCCGGGGAGCTGTTTTTT. The encoded protein is CASRTGTSASGELFF.

This clone has just a few counts. V usage is TRBV5-5 and J usage is TRBJ2-2, with D perhaps TRBD1 (5 bases). Between the trimmed V and J ends, which lost 0 bases and 5 bases, there was a span of 11 bases. Germline values: CDR1 SGHKS, CDR2 YYEKEE (reference sequence). There are 15 residues in the CDR3. Here the CDR3 reads CASSLEGLRTGELFF. The CDR3 region has the DNA TGTGCCAGCAGCTTGGAGGGGTTAAGGACCGGGGAGCTGTTTTTT.

The J gene is TRBJ1-2, the V gene TRBV7-2; D may be TRBD1 (5 bases). The CDR3 runs 16 residues. Between the trimmed V and J ends, which lost 5 bases and 1 base, there was a span of 17 bases. Germline assignment: CDR1 SGHTA and CDR2 FQGNSA. The CDR3 loop reads CASSPRRGGGNYGYTF. DNA for the CDR3: TGTGCCAGCAGCCCTCGACGGGGGGGAGGTAACTATGGCTACACCTTC.

In regard to this clone: The same CDR3 arises from other DNA sequences in this sample as well. The V call is TRBV12-3 or TRBV12-4, the J call TRBJ1-2; D perhaps matches TRBD1 (6 bases). V was pared by 3 bases and J by 4 bases, with 9 bases between. The CDR3 consists of 13 residues. The CDR3 here is CASSFQGSYGYTF. The CDR3 coding sequence is TGTGCCAGCAGTTTTCAGGGGTCCTATGGCTACACCTTC.

The chain carries TRBV3-1 (or the pseudogene TRBV3-2) and TRBJ1-2; weak D call: TRBD1 (6 bases). From germline, CDR1 is LGHDT and CDR2 YNNKEL (reference sequence). The CDR3 has 15 amino acids. V gave up 0 bases and J gave up 1 base, with 9 bases separating them. The CDR3 bases are TGTGCCAGCAGCCAAGATCTAGGGGGTAACTATGGCTACACCTTC. It codes for CASSQDLGGNYGYTF.

The CDR3 nucleotides are TGTGCCAGCAGCCTCCCAGATACGCAGTATTTT. Protein: CASSLPDTQYF. The rearrangement links TRBV7-2 to TRBJ2-3; D gene uncertain. The CDR3 covers 11 residues. V lost 5 bases and J 4 bases, leaving 4 bases between the germline ends. The V gene's germline CDR1 is SGHTA and CDR2 FQGNSA.